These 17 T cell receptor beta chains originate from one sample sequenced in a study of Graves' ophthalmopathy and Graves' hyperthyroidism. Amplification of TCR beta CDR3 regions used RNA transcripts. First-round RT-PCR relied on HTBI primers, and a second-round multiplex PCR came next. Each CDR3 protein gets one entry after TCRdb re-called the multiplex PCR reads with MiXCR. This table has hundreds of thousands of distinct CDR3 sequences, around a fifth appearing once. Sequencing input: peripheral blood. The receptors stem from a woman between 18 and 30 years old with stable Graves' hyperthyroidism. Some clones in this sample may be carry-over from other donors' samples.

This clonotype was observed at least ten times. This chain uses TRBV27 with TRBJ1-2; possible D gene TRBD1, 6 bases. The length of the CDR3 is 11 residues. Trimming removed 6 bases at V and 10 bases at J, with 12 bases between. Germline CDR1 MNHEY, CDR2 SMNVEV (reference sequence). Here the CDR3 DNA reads TGTGCCAGCAGGCTACAGGGAGCCTACACCTTC. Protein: CASRLQGAYTF.

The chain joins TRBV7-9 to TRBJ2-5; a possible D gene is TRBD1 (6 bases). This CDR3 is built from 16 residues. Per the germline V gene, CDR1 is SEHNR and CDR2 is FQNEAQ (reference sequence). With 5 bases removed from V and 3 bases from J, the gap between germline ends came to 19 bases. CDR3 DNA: TGTGCCAGCAGCCCAAGGGACATTACTTTTAAAGAGACCCAGTACTTC. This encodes CASSPRDITFKETQYF.

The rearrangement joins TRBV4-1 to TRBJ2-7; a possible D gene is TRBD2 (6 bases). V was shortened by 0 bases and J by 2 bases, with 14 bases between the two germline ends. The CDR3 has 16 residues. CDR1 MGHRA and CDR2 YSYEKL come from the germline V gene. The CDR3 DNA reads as TGCGCCAGCAGCCAAGAGGGTATAGGGGAGGCCTACGAGCAGTACTTC. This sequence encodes CASSQEGIGEAYEQYF.

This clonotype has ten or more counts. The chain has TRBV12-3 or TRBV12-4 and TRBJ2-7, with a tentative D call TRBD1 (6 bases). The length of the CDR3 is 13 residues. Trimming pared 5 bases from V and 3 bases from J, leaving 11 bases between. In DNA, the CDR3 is TGTGCCAGCAGTAAGGGACAAGTCTACGAGCAGTACTTC. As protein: CASSKGQVYEQYF.

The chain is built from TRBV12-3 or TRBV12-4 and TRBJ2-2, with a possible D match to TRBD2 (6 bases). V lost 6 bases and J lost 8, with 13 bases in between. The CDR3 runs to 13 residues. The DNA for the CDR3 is TGTGCCAGCAGGATGGGGGAGGTGGGGGAGCTGTTTTTT. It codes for CASRMGEVGELFF.

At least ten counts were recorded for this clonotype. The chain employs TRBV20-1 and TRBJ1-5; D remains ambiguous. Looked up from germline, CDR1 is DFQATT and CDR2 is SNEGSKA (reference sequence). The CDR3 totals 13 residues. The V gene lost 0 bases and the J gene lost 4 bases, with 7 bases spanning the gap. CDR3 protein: CSAREVGNQPQHF. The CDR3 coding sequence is TGCAGTGCTAGAGAAGTGGGAAATCAGCCCCAGCATTTT.

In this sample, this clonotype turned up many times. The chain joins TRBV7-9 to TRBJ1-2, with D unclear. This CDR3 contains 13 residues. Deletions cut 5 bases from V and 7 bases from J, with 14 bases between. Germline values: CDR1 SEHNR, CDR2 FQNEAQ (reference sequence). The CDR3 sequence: CASSASTVTGYTF. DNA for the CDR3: TGTGCCAGCAGCGCCAGTACAGTCACTGGCTACACCTTC.

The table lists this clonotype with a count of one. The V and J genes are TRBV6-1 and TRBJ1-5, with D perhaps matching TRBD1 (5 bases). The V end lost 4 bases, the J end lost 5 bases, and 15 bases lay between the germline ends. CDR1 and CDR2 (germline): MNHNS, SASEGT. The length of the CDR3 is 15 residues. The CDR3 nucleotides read TGTGCCAGCAGTGTTGGGGCGGCCGGGCATCAGCCCCAGCATTTT. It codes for CASSVGAAGHQPQHF.

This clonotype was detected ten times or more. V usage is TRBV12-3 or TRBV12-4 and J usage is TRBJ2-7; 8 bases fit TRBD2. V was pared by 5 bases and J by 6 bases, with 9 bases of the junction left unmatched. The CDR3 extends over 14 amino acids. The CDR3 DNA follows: TGTGCCAGCAGTGCCGCGGGGGGCGGCATCGAGCAGTACTTC. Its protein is CASSAAGGGIEQYF.

CDR3 in amino acids: CATSLGSEETQYF. The CDR3 nucleotides are TGTGCCACCAGCCTAGGATCCGAAGAGACCCAGTACTTC. V usage is TRBV19 and J usage is TRBJ2-5; D remains unclear. Germline-derived CDR1 and CDR2 are LNHDA and SQIVND (reference sequence). V lost 10 bases to trimming and J lost 3 bases, with 15 bases between them. The CDR3 has 13 residues.

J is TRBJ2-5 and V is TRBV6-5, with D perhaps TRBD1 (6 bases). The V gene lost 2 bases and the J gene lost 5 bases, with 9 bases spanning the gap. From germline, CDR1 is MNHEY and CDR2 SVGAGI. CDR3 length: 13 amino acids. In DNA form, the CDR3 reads TGTGCCAGCAGTTACGGGACATGGGAGACCCAGTACTTC. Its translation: CASSYGTWETQYF.

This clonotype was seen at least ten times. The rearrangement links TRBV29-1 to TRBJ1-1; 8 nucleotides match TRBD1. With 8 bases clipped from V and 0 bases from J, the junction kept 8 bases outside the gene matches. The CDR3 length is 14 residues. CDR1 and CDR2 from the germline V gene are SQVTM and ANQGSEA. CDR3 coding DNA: TGCAGCATTTGGACAGGGACTCTGAACACTGAAGCTTTCTTT. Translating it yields CSIWTGTLNTEAFF.

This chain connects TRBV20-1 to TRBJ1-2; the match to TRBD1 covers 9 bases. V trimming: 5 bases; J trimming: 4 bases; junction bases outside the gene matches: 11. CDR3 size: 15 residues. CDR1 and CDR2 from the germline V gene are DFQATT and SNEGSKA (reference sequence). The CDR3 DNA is TGCAGTGCTGTCCCCCCAACAGGGGGCGGCTATGGCTACACCTTC. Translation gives CSAVPPTGGGYGYTF.

CDR3 loop: CASTSDQGRREQYF. The CDR3 nucleotides read TGTGCCAGCACCTCTGACCAGGGTCGCCGCGAGCAGTACTTC. This chain uses TRBV12-3 or TRBV12-4 with TRBJ2-7, with D perhaps TRBD1 (5 bases). Trimming left V 7 bases short and J 6 bases short, with 19 bases between. This CDR3 region has 14 residues.

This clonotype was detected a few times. The CDR3 reads CASSRLLWAGGLDSGNTIYF. For the CDR3, the DNA is TGTGCCAGCAGCCGCCTTTTATGGGCAGGGGGTCTCGACTCTGGAAACACCATATATTTT. The chain is built from TRBV4-2 and TRBJ1-3, with 7 positions matching TRBD1. V gave up 4 bases and J gave up 0 bases; unmatched junction bases: 18. In germline, CDR1 is LGHNA, CDR2 YNFKEQ. The CDR3 spans 20 residues.

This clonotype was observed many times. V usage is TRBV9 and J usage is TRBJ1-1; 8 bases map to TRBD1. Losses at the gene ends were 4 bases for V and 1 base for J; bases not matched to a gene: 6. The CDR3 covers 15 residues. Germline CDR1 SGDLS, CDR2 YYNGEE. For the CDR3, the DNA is TGTGCCAGCAGCACTCGACAGGGGACGAACACTGAAGCTTTCTTT. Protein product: CASSTRQGTNTEAFF.

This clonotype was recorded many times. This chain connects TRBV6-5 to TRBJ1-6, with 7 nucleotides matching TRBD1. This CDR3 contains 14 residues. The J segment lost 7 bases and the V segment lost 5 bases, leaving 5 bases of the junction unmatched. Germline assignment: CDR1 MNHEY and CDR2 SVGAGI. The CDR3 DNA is TGTGCCAGCAGTACAGGGGAGCGGAATTCACCCCTCCACTTT. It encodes CASSTGERNSPLHF.